This T cell receptor (beta chain) was identified in a study of CD8 T cells in Susac syndrome. CDR1 and CDR2 from the germline V gene are SGHTA and FQGNSA. The CDR3 covers 15 residues. After removal of 5 bases from V and 3 bases from J, the junction contained 8 bases not matched to a gene. This clonotype was picked up one time. The RNA input was roughly 0.45 to 1 ug, and it was reverse transcribed with random hexamers. TCRdb reprocessed the immunoSEQ multiplex PCR reads via MiXCR and lists one record per CDR3 protein. Counted here are 150,000 to 190,000 distinct CDR3 sequences, 85% to 95% occurring once; the ten biggest clones make up roughly 0.15%.

This receptor was identified in a human donor with Susac syndrome. The chain is built from TRBV7-2 and TRBJ2-5; 8 bases match TRBD1. The sample consisted of CD4+ T cells from PBMCs. This CDR3 reads CASSTRDRWEETQYF. In DNA form, the CDR3 reads TGTGCCAGCAGCACCCGGGACAGGTGGGAAGAGACCCAGTACTTC.